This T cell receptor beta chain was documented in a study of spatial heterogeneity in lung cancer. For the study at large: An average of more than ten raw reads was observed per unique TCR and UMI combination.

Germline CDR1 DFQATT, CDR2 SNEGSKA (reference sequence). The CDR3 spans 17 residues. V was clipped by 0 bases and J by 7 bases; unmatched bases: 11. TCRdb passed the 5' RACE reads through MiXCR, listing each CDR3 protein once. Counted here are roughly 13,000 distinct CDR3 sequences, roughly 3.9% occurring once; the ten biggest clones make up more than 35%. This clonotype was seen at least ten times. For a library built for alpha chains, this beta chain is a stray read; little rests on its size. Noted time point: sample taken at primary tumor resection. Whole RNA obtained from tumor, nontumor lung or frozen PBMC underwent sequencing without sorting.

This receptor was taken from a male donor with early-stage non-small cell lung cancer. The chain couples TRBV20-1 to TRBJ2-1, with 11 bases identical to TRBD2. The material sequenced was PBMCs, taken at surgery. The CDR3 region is CSAREGPLAGEGNEQFF. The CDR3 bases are TGCAGTGCTAGAGAGGGCCCACTAGCGGGAGAAGGGAATGAGCAGTTCTTC.